The T cell receptor beta chain described here comes from a study of T cell changes during pregnancy in multiple sclerosis. TCRdb keeps only in-frame clones here, not all; method: immunoSEQ multiplex PCR. The sample has roughly 63,000 clones, just over 90% seen once. Germline V gene lookup returns CDR1 LNHDA and CDR2 SQIVND (reference sequence). V lost 5 bases, J lost 1 base, and 2 bases lay in between. This CDR3 is built from 12 residues. The sample was CD8+ T cells from peripheral blood mononuclear cells, taken in the second trimester of pregnancy. V usage is TRBV19 and J usage is TRBJ2-2, with unresolved D. This sequence was found in a female donor with multiple sclerosis, enrolled in a pregnancy study. The CDR3 bases are TGTGCCAGTAGTCTGAACACCGGGGAGCTGTTTTTT. Amino acids: CASSLNTGELFF.